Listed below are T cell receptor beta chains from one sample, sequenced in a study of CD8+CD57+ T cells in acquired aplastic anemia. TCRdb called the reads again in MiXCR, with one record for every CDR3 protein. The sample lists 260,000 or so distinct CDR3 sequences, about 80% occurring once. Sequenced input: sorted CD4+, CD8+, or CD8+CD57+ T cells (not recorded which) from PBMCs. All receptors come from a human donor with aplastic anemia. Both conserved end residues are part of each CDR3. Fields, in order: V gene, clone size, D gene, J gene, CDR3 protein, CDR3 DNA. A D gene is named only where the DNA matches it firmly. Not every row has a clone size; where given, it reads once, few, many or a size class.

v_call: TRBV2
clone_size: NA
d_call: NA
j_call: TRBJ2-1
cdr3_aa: CASSQGLTHEQFF
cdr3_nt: TGTGCCAGCAGTCAGGGGCTGACGCATGAGCAGTTCTTC

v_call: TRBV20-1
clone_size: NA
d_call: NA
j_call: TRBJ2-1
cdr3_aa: CSARAMRLGEQFF
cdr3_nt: TGCAGTGCTAGAGCAATGCGGTTAGGTGAGCAGTTCTTC

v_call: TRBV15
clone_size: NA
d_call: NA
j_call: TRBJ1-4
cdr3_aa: CATSRDGDFWGKLFF
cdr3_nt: TGTGCCACCAGCAGAGATGGGGACTTTTGGGGAAAACTGTTTTTT

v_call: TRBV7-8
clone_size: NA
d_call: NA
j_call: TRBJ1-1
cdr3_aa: CASSLDPNGTTVSFF
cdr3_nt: TGTGCCAGCAGCTTAGATCCGAACGGGACAACTGTTTCTTTCTTT

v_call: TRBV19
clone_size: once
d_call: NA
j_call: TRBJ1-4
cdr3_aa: CASSINRDEKLLF
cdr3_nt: TGTGCCAGTAGTATAAACCGTGACGAAAAACTGCTCTTT

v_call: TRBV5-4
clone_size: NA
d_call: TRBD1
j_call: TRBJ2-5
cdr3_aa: CASSFKGAWGETQYF
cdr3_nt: TGTGCCAGCAGCTTTAAGGGGGCTTGGGGAGAGACCCAGTACTTC

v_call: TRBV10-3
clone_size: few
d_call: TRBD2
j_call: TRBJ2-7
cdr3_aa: CAISDRTSGSGEQYF
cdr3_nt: TGTGCCATCAGTGATCGGACTAGCGGGAGCGGCGAGCAGTACTTC

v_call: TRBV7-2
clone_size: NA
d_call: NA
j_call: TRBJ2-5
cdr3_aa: CASSLGLAGGYTFYF
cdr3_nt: TGCGCCAGCAGCCTAGGCCTTGCAGGTGGCTACACCTTCTACTTC

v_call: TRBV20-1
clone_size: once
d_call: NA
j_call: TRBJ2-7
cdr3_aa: CSASMGFSSYEQYF
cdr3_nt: TGCAGTGCTAGCATGGGCTTCAGCTCCTACGAGCAGTACTTC

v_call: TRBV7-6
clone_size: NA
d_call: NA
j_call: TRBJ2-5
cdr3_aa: CASSLAQTGKDTQYF
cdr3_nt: TGTGCCAGCAGCTTAGCCCAGACAGGAAAAGATACACAGTACTTC

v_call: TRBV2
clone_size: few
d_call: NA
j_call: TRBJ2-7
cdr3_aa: CASSLEDGHNEQYF
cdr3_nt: TGTGCCAGCAGTTTAGAGGATGGTCACAATGAGCAGTACTTC

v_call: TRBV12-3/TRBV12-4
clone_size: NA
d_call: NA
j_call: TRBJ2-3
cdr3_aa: CASALAISTDTQDF
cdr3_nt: TGTGCCAGCGCCCTAGCAATAAGCACAGATACGCAGGATTTT

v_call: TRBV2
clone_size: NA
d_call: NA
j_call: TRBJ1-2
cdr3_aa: CASSYGGNYGYTF
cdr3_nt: TGTGCCAGCAGTTACGGGGGGAACTATGGCTACACCTTC

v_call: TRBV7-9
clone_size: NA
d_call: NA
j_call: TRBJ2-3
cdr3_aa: CASSLAGSPGAKYF
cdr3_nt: TGTGCCAGCAGCTTAGCGGGAAGCCCCGGGGCCAAGTATTTT

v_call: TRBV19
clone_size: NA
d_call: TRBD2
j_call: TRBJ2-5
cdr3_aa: CASSLTSGVYNETQYF
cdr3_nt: TGTGCCAGTAGTCTGACTAGCGGGGTCTACAATGAGACCCAGTACTTC

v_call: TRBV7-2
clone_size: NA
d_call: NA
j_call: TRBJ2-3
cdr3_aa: CASSLAAGPGRQYF
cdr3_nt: TGTGCCAGCAGCTTGGCGGCCGGGCCCGGTAGGCAGTATTTT

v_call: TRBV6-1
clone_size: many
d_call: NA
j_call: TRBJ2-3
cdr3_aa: CASSEVSSTQYF
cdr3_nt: TGTGCCAGCAGTGAAGTGTCTTCCACGCAGTATTTT

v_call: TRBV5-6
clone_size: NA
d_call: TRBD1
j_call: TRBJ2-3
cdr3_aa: CASKQQGADTQYF
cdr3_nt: TGTGCCAGCAAACAACAGGGGGCAGATACGCAGTATTTT

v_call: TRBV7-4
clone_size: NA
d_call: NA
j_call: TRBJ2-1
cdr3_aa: CASSFLRGGGKAPQFF
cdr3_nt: TGTGCCAGCAGCTTCCTCAGGGGCGGGGGCAAGGCTCCGCAGTTCTTC

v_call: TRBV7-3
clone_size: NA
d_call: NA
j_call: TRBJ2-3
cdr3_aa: CGSSLAAGAVTQYF
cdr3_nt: TGTGGCAGCTCATTAGCGGCAGGCGCCGTTACGCAGTATTTT

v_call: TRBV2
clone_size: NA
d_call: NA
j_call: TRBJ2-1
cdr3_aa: CASSYGAVSYNEQFF
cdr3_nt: TGTGCCAGCAGCTACGGGGCGGTCTCCTACAATGAGCAGTTCTTC

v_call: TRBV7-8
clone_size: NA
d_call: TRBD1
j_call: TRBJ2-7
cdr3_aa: CASSGQGVGEQYF
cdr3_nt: TGTGCCAGCAGTGGGCAGGGGGTCGGCGAGCAGTACTTC

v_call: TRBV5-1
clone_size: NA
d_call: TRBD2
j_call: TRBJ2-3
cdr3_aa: CANRLAGGADTQYF
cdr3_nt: TGTGCCAACCGGTTGGCGGGAGGTGCCGATACGCAGTATTTT

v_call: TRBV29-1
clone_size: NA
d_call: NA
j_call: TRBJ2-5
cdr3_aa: CSVEQQETQYF
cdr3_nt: TGCAGCGTTGAACAGCAAGAGACCCAGTACTTC

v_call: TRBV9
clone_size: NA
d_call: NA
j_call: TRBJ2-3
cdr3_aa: CASSVVGDTDTQYF
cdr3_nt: TGTGCCAGCAGCGTAGTGGGGGACACAGATACGCAGTATTTT

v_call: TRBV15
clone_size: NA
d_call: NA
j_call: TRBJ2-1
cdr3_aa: CATSSRIDSGAYNEQFF
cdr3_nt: TGTGCCACCAGCAGTAGAATAGACAGCGGAGCCTACAATGAGCAGTTCTTC

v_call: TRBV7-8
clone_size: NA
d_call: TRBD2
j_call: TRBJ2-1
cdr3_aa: CASSLAGGHGKEEQFF
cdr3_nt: TGTGCCAGCAGCCTAGCGGGAGGTCACGGTAAGGAGGAGCAGTTCTTC

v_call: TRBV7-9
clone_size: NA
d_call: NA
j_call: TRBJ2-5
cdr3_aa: CATSSGSRQGTQYF
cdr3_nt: TGTGCCACCAGCAGTGGAAGCAGGCAGGGGACCCAGTACTTC

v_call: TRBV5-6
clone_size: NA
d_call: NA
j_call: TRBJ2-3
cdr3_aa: CASSLERAGADTQYF
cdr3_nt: TGTGCCAGCAGCTTGGAAAGGGCAGGCGCAGATACGCAGTATTTT

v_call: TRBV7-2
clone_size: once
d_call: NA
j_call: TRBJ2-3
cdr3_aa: CASGVGGRDKQYF
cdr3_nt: TGTGCCAGCGGGGTCGGGGGAAGAGATAAGCAGTATTTT

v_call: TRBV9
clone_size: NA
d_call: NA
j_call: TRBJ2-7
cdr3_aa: CASSVGTASIEQYF
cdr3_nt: TGTGCCAGCAGCGTAGGGACTGCTTCTATCGAGCAGTACTTC

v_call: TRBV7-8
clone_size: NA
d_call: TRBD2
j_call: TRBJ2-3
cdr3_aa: CASGLAGTDEKYF
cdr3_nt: TGTGCCAGCGGGTTAGCGGGAACTGACGAGAAGTATTTT

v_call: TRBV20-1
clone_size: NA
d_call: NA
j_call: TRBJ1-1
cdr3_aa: CSASTAVGSAFF
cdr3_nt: TGCAGTGCTAGTACAGCAGTGGGGTCGGCTTTCTTT

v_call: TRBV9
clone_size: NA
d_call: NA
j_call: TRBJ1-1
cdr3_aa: CASGLGGTDAFF
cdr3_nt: TGTGCCAGCGGCTTGGGTGGGACTGATGCTTTCTTT

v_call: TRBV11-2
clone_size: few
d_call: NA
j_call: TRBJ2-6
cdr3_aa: CASSPRRSSGANVLTF
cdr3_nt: TGTGCCAGCAGCCCCCGACGGAGCTCTGGGGCCAACGTCCTGACTTTC

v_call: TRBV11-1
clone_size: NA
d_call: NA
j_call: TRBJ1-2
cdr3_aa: CASSPGPAGYGYTF
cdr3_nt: TGTGCCAGCAGCCCGGGTCCAGCGGGCTATGGCTACACCTTC

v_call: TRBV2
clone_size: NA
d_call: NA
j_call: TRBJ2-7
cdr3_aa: CARSISRGSYEQYF
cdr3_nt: TGTGCCCGCTCGATAAGCAGAGGCTCCTACGAGCAGTACTTC

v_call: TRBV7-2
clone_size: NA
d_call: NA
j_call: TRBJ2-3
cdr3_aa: CASSSGRYGYTFGQYF
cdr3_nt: NA

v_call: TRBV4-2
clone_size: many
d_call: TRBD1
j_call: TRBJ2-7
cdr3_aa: CASSQGVTGDEQYF
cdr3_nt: TGTGCCAGCAGCCAAGGAGTGACAGGGGACGAGCAGTACTTC

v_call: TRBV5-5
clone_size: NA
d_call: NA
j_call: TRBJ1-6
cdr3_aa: CASSLKRDNSPLHF
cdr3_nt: TGTGCCAGCAGCTTGAAGAGGGATAATTCACCCCTCCACTTT

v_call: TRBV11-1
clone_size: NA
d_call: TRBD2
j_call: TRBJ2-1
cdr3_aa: CASSLPLAGLSNEQFF
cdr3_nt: TGTGCCAGCAGCTTACCCTTAGCGGGACTGTCGAATGAGCAGTTCTTC

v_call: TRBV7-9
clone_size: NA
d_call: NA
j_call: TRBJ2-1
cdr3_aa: CASSLVLSYNKQFF
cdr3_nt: TGTGCCAGCAGCTTGGTTCTGTCCTACAATAAGCAGTTCTTC

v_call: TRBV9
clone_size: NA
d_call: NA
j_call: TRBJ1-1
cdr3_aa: CASSLVAGKNTEAFF
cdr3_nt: TGTGCCAGCAGCTTAGTAGCGGGTAAGAACACGGAAGCTTTCTTT

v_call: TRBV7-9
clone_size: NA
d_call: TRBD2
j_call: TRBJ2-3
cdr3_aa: CASSFARSGGRHEF
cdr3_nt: TGTGCCAGCAGCTTTGCGAGAAGCGGGGGGAGGCATGAGTTT

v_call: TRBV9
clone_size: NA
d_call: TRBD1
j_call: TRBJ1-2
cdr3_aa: CASSTGTGGAKNGYTF
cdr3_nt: TGTGCCAGCAGCACAGGAACAGGGGGCGCAAAAAATGGCTACACCTTC

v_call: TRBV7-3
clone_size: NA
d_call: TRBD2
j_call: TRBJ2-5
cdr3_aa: CAASGGTENQNLYF
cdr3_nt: TGTGCCGCCAGCGGGGGGACCGAGAACCAGAACCTCTACTTC

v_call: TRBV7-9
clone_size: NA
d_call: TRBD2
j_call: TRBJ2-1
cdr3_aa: CASSATGGGDNEQFF
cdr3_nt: TGTGCCAGCAGCGCCACTGGCGGGGGGGACAACGAGCAGTTCTTC

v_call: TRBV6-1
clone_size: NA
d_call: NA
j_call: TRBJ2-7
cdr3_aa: CASSLRGSSDTQYF
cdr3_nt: TGTGCCAGCAGCCTGAGAGGCTCTTCAGACACGCAGTACTTC

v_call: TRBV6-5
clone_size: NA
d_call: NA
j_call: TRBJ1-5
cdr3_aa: CASSHVRAGNQHQHF
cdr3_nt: TGTGCCAGCAGTCATGTGAGGGCAGGGAATCAGCACCAGCATTTT

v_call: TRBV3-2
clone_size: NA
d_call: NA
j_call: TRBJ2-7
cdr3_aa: CASSQGGRYSYEQYF
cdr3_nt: TGTGCCAGCAGCCAAGGTGGCAGATATTCCTACGAGCAGTACTTC

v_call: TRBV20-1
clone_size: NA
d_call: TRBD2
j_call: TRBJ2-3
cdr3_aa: CSARSIAGGPDTQYF
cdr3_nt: TGCAGTGCTAGATCCATAGCGGGAGGTCCCGATACGCAGTATTTT

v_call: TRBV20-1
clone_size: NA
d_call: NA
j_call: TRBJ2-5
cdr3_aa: CSASSWFGPSQETQYF
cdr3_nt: TGCAGTGCCAGTAGTTGGTTCGGACCTTCCCAAGAGACCCAGTACTTC

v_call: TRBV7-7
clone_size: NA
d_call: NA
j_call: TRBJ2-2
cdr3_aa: CAGLGKPGTQYFGELFF
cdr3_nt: NA

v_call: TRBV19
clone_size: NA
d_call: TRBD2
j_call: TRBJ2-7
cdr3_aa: CASTFQLGGGRDTQYF
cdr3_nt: TGTGCCAGTACCTTTCAGTTGGGCGGGGGGAGAGATACGCAGTACTTC